This T cell receptor (beta chain) appears in the sequencing data of a study of vaccination and CD4 T cells after COVID-19. Across the whole study: Participants were given two doses of BNT162b2 or mRNA-1273 vaccine.

Per germline, CDR1 SNHLY and CDR2 FYNNEI. The CDR3 runs 19 residues. Trimming took 5 bases from V and 2 from J; bases not matched to a gene: 14. An Oncomine TCR Beta short-read assay was used to sequence the DNA from cultured CD4+ T cells. TCRdb reprocessed the PCR reads with MiXCR, giving one entry per CDR3 protein. The table records more than 9,000 distinct CDR3 sequences, under 80% of them present only once. The treatment was: approximately 9-day PBMC culture with coronavirus spike peptide pools or control peptides (ViraFEST assay). Every well contained some 2 million PBMCs, which were grown with approximately 9.6 IU/ml IL-2 and about 10 ug/ml peptide pools. In the case of this clonotype: Its matching antigen is unknown.

Material for sequencing was CD4+ T cells from blood, cultured in vitro. The chain employs TRBV2 and TRBJ2-1; 11 nucleotides agree with TRBD1. This clonotype was sampled from a human donor who had recovered from COVID-19. The CDR3 protein is CASSLRGTGGTYPYNEQFF. For the CDR3, the DNA is TGTGCCAGCAGTCTGCGCGGGACAGGGGGAACTTATCCCTACAATGAGCAGTTCTTC.